This T cell receptor beta chain was documented in a study of tumor and adjacent non-tumor tissue in lung cancer (dated by TCRdb to the late 2010s). For context, the study as a whole: The cohort included around twelve adenocarcinoma, 2 squamous cell carcinoma and 1 small cell lung cancer patients. TCRbeta CDR3 sequencing was performed on more than 25 paired specimens, with one tumor sample and one normal lung sample collected per patient. In total, sequencing yielded 95 million to 150 million productive TCRbeta reads, which works out to an average of around 4.2 million reads per sample. Bulk TCRbeta repertoires were compared between lung tumor tissue and matched distant non-tumor lung tissue obtained from approximately 16 lung cancer patients. Ages among the 15 or so patients ranged from about 30 to 80 years, there were some 10 men and 5 women, and disease was at TNM stage I to III.

Bulk unsorted tissue served as the source for RNA extraction, and RNA quality was assessed using a NanoDrop ND-1000 and an Agilent 2100. Newly diagnosed lung cancer patients without prior chemotherapy who had been admitted for thoracic surgery in China between August and November 2014 were enrolled as donors. Anyone who had undergone radiotherapy or chemotherapy before, or who had another cancer at the same time, was left out of the study. Pieces of surgical tissue measuring about 1-2 cm3 were kept in RNAlater solution and stored at -80 degrees C until use. Overall study results and their limits: In normal lung, the top 100 clones accounted for a significantly larger cumulative share of the repertoire than in tumor tissue. Peripheral blood was not sequenced, so blood TCRbeta repertoires in these lung cancer patients were not examined. The cohort had only about 16 patients, and the authors noted that larger samples and more detailed clinical data are needed. Significantly higher TCR diversity was found in younger patients, and higher tumor TCR diversity was associated with shorter overall and disease-free survival. Tumor tissue showed significantly greater TCR diversity (inverse Simpson) than normal lung tissue (roughly 430 vs 170, P = 0.0075, Mann-Whitney U test). The sequencing platform is not named in the methods, and unique molecular identifiers are not mentioned.

The CDR3 holds 15 amino acids from the cysteine to the phenylalanine. Left in the record is the CDR3 DNA by itself, 45 bases read in frame from the first base. From a lookup of the germline V gene, CDR1 and CDR2 are SGHAT and FQNNGV. In the case of this clonotype: The antigen it binds to is not known. One junction end disagrees with the germline gene, perhaps due to a read error.

The library came from multiplex PCR. The reads were generated on an Illumina HiSeq 2500. TCRbeta libraries were constructed through three rounds of nested PCR with primers (Table S4) according to protocols adapted from ARM-PCR. Before sequencing, PCR products of 200-500 bp were cut from the gel and purified using the QIAquick gel extraction kit. Per the source publication's procedure: Trimmomatic was used to clean the reads, FLASH merged the cleaned reads into complete CDR3 sequences, and MiTCR assigned the sequences to V(D)J germline segments. VDJtools was used to compute clonal diversity as the inverse Simpson's index. In-frame sequences lacking a premature stop codon were counted as productive reads. TCRdb reprocessing: public reads trimmed at Q25 with fastp, clones called with MiXCR, in-frame beta chains kept. CDR3 protein sequences are deduplicated, and each keeps its most common genes and DNA. What appears here as the V and J calls and clone size reflects TCRdb's work, not the paper's. This sample lists around 140,000 distinct CDR3 sequences; roughly 70% were detected once. Together, the top ten hold about 20% of the sample.

This chain joins TRBV11-2 to TRBJ2-6, with TRBD1 perhaps the D gene, on 6 matching bases. The TCR sequence derives from a man between 60 and 75 years old with small cell lung cancer. The sequencing sample was made of lung tumor tissue. The CDR3 reads as follows: CASSLGPPGANILTF. The base sequence is TGTGCCAGCAGCTTAGGACCCCCAGGGGCCAACATCCTGACTTTC.